Sequencing of this TCR beta chain was carried out in a study of T cells in Graves' hyperthyroidism and ophthalmopathy. Looking at the study overall: Any treatment followed the collection of peripheral blood at initial diagnosis.

The hyperthyroidism was newly diagnosed and had lasted under 2 months; the patients were aged 18 to 65. At first hyperthyroidism diagnosis, before any ophthalmopathy symptoms, the blood sample was collected. This clonotype was seen at least ten times. The antigen is undetermined. CDR3 size: 15 residues. Per germline, CDR1 SEHNR and CDR2 FQNEAQ (reference sequence). Trimming left V 2 bases short and J 0 bases short, with 8 bases between. Study findings and constraints: Most clonotypes expanded in the thyroid (above 0.001) were also present in blood.

Using RNA transcripts as the source, TCR beta CDR3 regions were amplified. A first-round RT-PCR of the TCR CDR3 used the HTBI primer set. TCRdb reprocessed the multiplex PCR reads with MiXCR, giving one entry per CDR3 protein. The data show about 160,000 distinct CDR3 sequences, 9.4% seen once. Sequencing was done on a sample of blood. The sequence came from a woman aged 18-29 years with Graves' hyperthyroidism that later progressed to Graves' ophthalmopathy. The chain is built from TRBV7-9 and TRBJ1-3, with D uncertain. This chain's CDR3 is CASSLRRSSGNTIYF. CDR3 nucleotides: TGTGCCAGCAGCTTAAGGAGGAGCTCTGGAAACACCATATATTTT.